This T cell receptor beta chain was captured by sequencing in a study of a mutant IDH1 vaccine in newly diagnosed glioma. The overall study: Patients were given eight vaccinations, scheduled in weeks 1, 3, 5, 7, 11, 15, 19 and 23. Vaccination was launched 4-6 weeks after radiotherapy alone, or with temozolomide cycles. Patients' prior therapy spanned radiotherapy, temozolomide, or both; most underwent both.

This CDR3 has 15 amino acids. Germline lookup yields CDR1 MNHNY and CDR2 SVGAGI (reference sequence). V lost 2 bases and J lost 3, with 13 bases in between. The repertoire was sequenced with immunoSEQ multiplex PCR; TCRdb's copy has only in-frame clones and lacks some. This table holds roughly 130,000 clones, roughly 78% found once. The time point was: week 11, during vaccination. Topical imiquimod was applied with each vaccine dose, which held 300 ug of mutant IDH1 20-mer peptide. New WHO grade 3 or 4 astrocytomas that were IDH1-mutant and ATRX-lost occurred in the donors. As concerns this clone: Its antigen is undetermined.

This TCR derives from a man aged 35 to 55 with glioma. The chain has TRBV6-6 and TRBJ1-2; D not resolved. This specimen consisted of PBMCs, obtained from a glioma patient whose treatment included an IDH1 peptide vaccine. The DNA for the CDR3 is TGTGCCAGCAGTTACGAAGACACGAAATACTATGGCTACACCTTC. It specifies CASSYEDTKYYGYTF.